Below, 2 T cell receptor beta chains from the same sample are listed, as sequenced in a study of T cell therapy after organ transplantation. Assay used: immunoSEQ multiplex PCR; TCRdb lists only in-frame clones, some missing. The sample holds tens of thousands of clones, 85% to 95% seen once. Antigens of these TCRs are unknown. This material consisted of CD8+ T cells from blood, taken before autologous CMV-specific T cell therapy. These receptor sequences come from a human patient who had received a solid organ transplant and had CMV disease.

This clone was detected only once. This sequence joins TRBV7-8 and TRBJ1-1; no reliable D call. The germline V gene has CDR1 SGHVS and CDR2 FQNEAQ. The CDR3 loop spans 13 amino acids. V lost 5 bases to trimming and J lost 8 bases, with 15 bases between them. CDR3 sequence reads: CASSPGPLGEAFF. CDR3 in DNA: TGTGCCAGCAGCCCCGGACCTCTCGGCGAAGCTTTCTTT.

A word on this clone: One end of the junction is discordant with germline, which a read error may explain. The chain joins TRBV10-3 to TRBJ1-1; D perhaps matches TRBD1 (5 bases). The CDR3 length is 11 residues. Germline V gene sequence: CDR1 ENHRY, CDR2 SYGVKD. CDR3 in DNA: TGTGCCATCAGTGAGTCGAACAGGCCCCGTTTT. This codes for CAISESNRPRF.